Sequencing of this TCR beta chain was carried out in a study of cytomegalovirus exposure and HLA in healthy donors. This clone was found a few times. Both 60 Vbeta primers and 13 Jbeta primers went into the PCR. Using immunoSEQ multiplex PCR, the repertoire was profiled, and TCRdb retains in-frame clones only, with some absent. The sample has about 96,000 clones; roughly 74% are singletons. The J segment lost 9 bases and the V segment lost 7 bases, leaving 22 bases of the junction unmatched. Germline loops: CDR1 SGHAT, CDR2 FQNNGV. The CDR3 has 18 residues. The chain employs TRBV11-2 and TRBJ2-1; the match to TRBD2 covers 9 bases. The material sequenced was PBMCs. The sequence was collected from a woman between 70 and 85 years old in good health and CMV-seropositive. CDR3: CASNRGPGGLAYSREQFF. Here the CDR3 DNA reads TGTGCCAGCAATCGCGGGCCAGGGGGACTAGCCTACTCCCGTGAGCAGTTCTTC.